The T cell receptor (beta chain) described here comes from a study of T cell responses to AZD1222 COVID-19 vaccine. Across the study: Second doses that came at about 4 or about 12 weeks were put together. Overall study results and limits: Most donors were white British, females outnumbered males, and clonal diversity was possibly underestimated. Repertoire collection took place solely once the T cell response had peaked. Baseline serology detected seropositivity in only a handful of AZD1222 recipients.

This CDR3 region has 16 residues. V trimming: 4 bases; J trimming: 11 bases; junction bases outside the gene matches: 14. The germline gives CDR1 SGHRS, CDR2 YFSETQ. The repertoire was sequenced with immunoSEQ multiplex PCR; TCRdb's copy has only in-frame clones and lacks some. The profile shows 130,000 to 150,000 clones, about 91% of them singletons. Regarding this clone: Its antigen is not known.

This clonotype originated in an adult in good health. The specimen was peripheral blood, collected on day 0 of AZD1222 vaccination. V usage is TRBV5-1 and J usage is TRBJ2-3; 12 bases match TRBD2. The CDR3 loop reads CASSAELAGGVNLQYF. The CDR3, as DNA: TGCGCCAGCAGCGCGGAACTAGCGGGGGGAGTTAATCTGCAGTATTTT.